This TCR beta chain was sequenced in a study of shared clonotypes between healthy human individuals. Points from the study as a whole: Among the subsets, naive ones generally showed larger estimated richness than memory ones.

Produced via immunoSEQ multiplex PCR; TCRdb's table is partial and in-frame only. The sample lists around 700,000 clones; about 78% were seen once. The germline V gene encodes CDR1 SGHVS and CDR2 FQNEAQ. V was cut by 4 bases and J by 8 bases, with 14 bases left in between. This CDR3 contains 13 residues. As regards this clone: Its target is unknown.

The source of this sequence is a woman aged 30 to 39 in good health. The specimen was memory CD4+ T cells sorted from blood. Specified subset: CD45RA-negative fraction. The chain links TRBV7-8 to TRBJ1-2, with D hard to call. The CDR3 loop reads CASSSVGVKGYTF. CDR3 nucleotides: TGTGCCAGCAGCTCCGTCGGGGTTAAGGGCTACACCTTC. Combining the CDR3 with reference TRBV7-8 and TRBJ1-2 gives the whole variable domain GAGVSQSPRYKVAKRGQDVALRCDPISGHVSLFWYQQALGQGPEFLTYFQNEAQLDKSGLPSDRFFAERPEGSVSTLKIQRTQQEDSAVYLCASSSVGVKGYTFGSGTRLTVV.